The 18 T cell receptor beta chains listed next were all sequenced from one sample in a study of blood T cell repertoires in COVID-19. The data were produced by immunoSEQ multiplex PCR, yet TCRdb's version contains in-frame clones alone and is incomplete. The repertoire holds over 150,000 clones, with 88% as singletons. What was sequenced was PBMCs or T cells enriched from blood (not recorded which). These receptors came from a young woman who had recovered from COVID-19.

The chain employs TRBV28 and TRBJ2-7, with 9 bases identical to TRBD1. The junction had 13 bases not matched to a gene; V was cut back by 5 bases and J by 2 bases. Germline CDR1 is MDHEN and CDR2 is SYDVKM. The CDR3 length is 17 residues. CDR3 sequence: CASSPGQGSGGPYEQYF. As DNA, the CDR3 is TGTGCCAGCAGTCCAGGACAGGGGTCGGGAGGCCCCTACGAGCAGTACTTC.

The CDR3 spells CASSRGGTGGYEQYF. The CDR3 DNA reads as TGTGCCAGCAGTCGCGGAGGGACAGGGGGTTACGAGCAGTACTTC. V usage is TRBV6-5 and J usage is TRBJ2-7; 11 nucleotides align to TRBD1. This CDR3 has 15 residues. V was pared by 5 bases and J by 4 bases, with 7 bases of the junction left unmatched. Germline V gene data show CDR1 as MNHEY and CDR2 as SVGAGI.

The chain joins TRBV5-1 to TRBJ1-6; 7 nucleotides line up with TRBD1. The CDR3 contains 14 residues. V was pared by 4 bases and J by 8 bases, with 6 bases of the junction left unmatched. Germline-derived CDR1 and CDR2 are SGHRS and YFSETQ. CDR3 protein: CASSQVQGDSPLHF. CDR3 sequence (DNA): TGCGCCAGCAGCCAGGTCCAGGGGGATTCACCCCTCCACTTT.

The chain has TRBV9 and TRBJ2-3; 7 nucleotides agree with TRBD2. The CDR3 spans 14 residues. V lost 7 bases and J lost 3; bases outside the gene matches: 8. In germline, CDR1 is SGDLS, CDR2 YYNGEE. The chain's CDR3 is CASAEAGVTDTQYF. CDR3 DNA: TGTGCCAGCGCCGAGGCGGGAGTAACAGATACGCAGTATTTT.

The chain carries TRBV2 and TRBJ1-6; the D is unclear. Germline CDR1 reads SNHLY; CDR2 reads FYNNEI. V lost 4 bases and J lost 0, with 13 bases in between. The CDR3 length is 17 residues. The CDR3 protein is CASSGAAGSSYNSPLHF. The CDR3 DNA reads as TGTGCCAGCAGTGGAGCAGCTGGTAGCTCCTATAATTCACCCCTCCACTTT.

V gene TRBV19 combines with J gene TRBJ2-2; 8 nucleotides agree with TRBD1. Germline V gives CDR1 LNHDA, CDR2 SQIVND (reference sequence). The CDR3 is 17 residues long. V was clipped by 10 bases and J by 3 bases; unmatched bases: 16. CDR3 residues: CATTLRDRLPDTGELFF. The CDR3 coding sequence is TGTGCCACCACTTTGAGGGACAGGCTCCCTGACACCGGGGAGCTGTTTTTT.

The V gene is TRBV9, the J gene TRBJ2-2, with D possibly TRBD1 on 6 matching bases. V dropped 0 bases and J dropped 2 bases, with 11 bases sitting between them. The CDR3 sequence is 16 residues long. Germline CDR1 is SGDLS and CDR2 is YYNGEE. CDR3 protein: CASSVEQGPNTGELFF. In DNA form, the CDR3 reads TGTGCCAGCAGCGTAGAGCAGGGGCCCAACACCGGGGAGCTGTTTTTT.

CDR3 region: CASSKTGITNEKLFF. In DNA form, the CDR3 reads TGTGCCAGCAGCAAAACAGGGATAACTAATGAAAAACTGTTTTTT. The V and J genes are TRBV7-2 and TRBJ1-4, with D perhaps TRBD1 (6 bases). CDR1 and CDR2 (germline): SGHTA, FQGNSA. CDR3 length: 15 amino acids. V gave up 5 bases and J gave up 1 base, with 11 bases separating them.

The chain combines TRBV2 with TRBJ1-6, with 10 bases matching TRBD1. The germline CDR1 and CDR2 sequences are SNHLY and FYNNEI. There are 16 residues in the CDR3. J lost 8 bases, V lost 5 bases, and 9 bases had no gene match. CDR3 coding DNA: TGTGCCAGCAGTCTCGACAGGGGGCGGGTAGATTCACCCCTCCACTTT. The encoded protein is CASSLDRGRVDSPLHF.

About this clone: This CDR3 is also generated by other DNA sequences in the sample. The V call is TRBV5-8, the J call TRBJ1-5; D ambiguous. The CDR3 spans 12 residues. Trimming left V 2 bases short and J 5 bases short, with 5 bases between. Germline CDR1 reads SGHTS; CDR2 reads YDEGEE. In DNA, the CDR3 is TGTGCCAGCAGCTTACGGGATCAGCCCCAGCATTTT. Its protein product is CASSLRDQPQHF.

The chain combines TRBV7-9 with TRBJ1-4; a possible D gene is TRBD1 (5 bases). Trimming cost V 4 bases and J 8 bases, with 14 bases left between them. Germline CDR1 reads SEHNR; CDR2 reads FQNEAQ (reference sequence). The CDR3 spans 14 residues. The CDR3 bases are TGTGCCAGCAGCTCACCTGGGGGGTTGGAAAAACTGTTTTTT. Protein product: CASSSPGGLEKLFF.

The V gene is TRBV10-3, the J gene TRBJ2-7; TRBD1 aligns across 8 bases. Germline CDR1 is ENHRY and CDR2 is SYGVKD. The CDR3 is made up of 14 amino acids. V was pared by 3 bases and J by 4 bases, with 5 bases of the junction left unmatched. The CDR3 DNA sequence: TGTGCCATCAGTGACCCCGACAGGGGATACGAGCAGTACTTC. Protein sequence: CAISDPDRGYEQYF.

This CDR3 is CASSSYREQSGNTIYF. The CDR3 bases are TGTGCCAGCAGTTCATACAGGGAGCAGTCTGGAAACACCATATATTTT. This chain uses TRBV28 with TRBJ1-3, with a possible D match to TRBD1 (6 bases). Germline CDR1 is MDHEN and CDR2 is SYDVKM. V lost 4 bases to trimming and J lost 1 base, with 14 bases between them. This CDR3 has 16 residues.

The rearrangement joins TRBV6-2 or TRBV6-3 to TRBJ2-3; D possibly corresponds to TRBD2 (7 bases). The germline gives CDR1 MNHEY, CDR2 SVGEGT. Trimming removed 6 bases from V and 4 bases from J, with 20 bases in between. There are 16 residues in the CDR3. This chain's CDR3 is CASSQGARGGADTQYF. The CDR3 DNA sequence: TGTGCCAGCAGCCAAGGGGCTCGAGGGGGGGCAGATACGCAGTATTTT.

The genes are TRBV5-1 and TRBJ2-7, with TRBD1 matching 7 bases. Germline values: CDR1 SGHRS, CDR2 YFSETQ. With 4 bases clipped from V and 3 bases from J, the junction kept 10 bases outside the gene matches. The CDR3 is 15 amino acids. The CDR3 reads CASSVGPGQSYEQYF. In nucleotides, the CDR3 is TGCGCCAGCAGCGTCGGCCCGGGACAGAGCTACGAGCAGTACTTC.

The chain carries TRBV10-2 and TRBJ2-7; D might be TRBD2 (6 bases). V lost 2 bases and J 4 bases, leaving 18 bases between the germline ends. CDR3 length: 16 residues. Germline CDR1 WSHSY, CDR2 SAAADI. This CDR3 reads CASSETAGTASYEQYF. For the CDR3, the DNA is TGCGCCAGCAGTGAGACCGCGGGGACTGCAAGTTACGAGCAGTACTTC.

The genes are TRBV2 and TRBJ2-7; the D gene is possibly TRBD2 (5 bases). Looked up from germline, CDR1 is SNHLY and CDR2 is FYNNEI. Trimming removed 6 bases from V and 2 bases from J, with 14 bases in between. The CDR3 is made up of 14 amino acids. This CDR3 is CASRPLDGTYEQYF. The CDR3 DNA follows: TGTGCCAGCAGGCCTTTGGACGGGACCTACGAGCAGTACTTC. Based on the CDR3 plus reference TRBV2 and TRBJ2-7, the full variable domain is EPEVTQTPSHQVTQMGQEVILRCVPISNHLYFYWYRQILGQKVEFLVSFYNNEISEKSEIFDDQFSVERPDGSNFTLKIRSTKLEDSAMYFCASRPLDGTYEQYFGPGTRLTVT.

This clone was seen just once. The chain carries TRBV19 and TRBJ2-3; TRBD2 aligns across 10 bases. The CDR3 contains 17 residues. The J segment lost 1 base and the V segment lost 3 bases, leaving 7 bases of the junction unmatched. Germline V gene data show CDR1 as LNHDA and CDR2 as SQIVND (reference sequence). In nucleotides, the CDR3 is TGTGCCAGTAGTATGCTTAGCGGGGGGTGGGGCACAGATACGCAGTATTTT. Its protein is CASSMLSGGWGTDTQYF.